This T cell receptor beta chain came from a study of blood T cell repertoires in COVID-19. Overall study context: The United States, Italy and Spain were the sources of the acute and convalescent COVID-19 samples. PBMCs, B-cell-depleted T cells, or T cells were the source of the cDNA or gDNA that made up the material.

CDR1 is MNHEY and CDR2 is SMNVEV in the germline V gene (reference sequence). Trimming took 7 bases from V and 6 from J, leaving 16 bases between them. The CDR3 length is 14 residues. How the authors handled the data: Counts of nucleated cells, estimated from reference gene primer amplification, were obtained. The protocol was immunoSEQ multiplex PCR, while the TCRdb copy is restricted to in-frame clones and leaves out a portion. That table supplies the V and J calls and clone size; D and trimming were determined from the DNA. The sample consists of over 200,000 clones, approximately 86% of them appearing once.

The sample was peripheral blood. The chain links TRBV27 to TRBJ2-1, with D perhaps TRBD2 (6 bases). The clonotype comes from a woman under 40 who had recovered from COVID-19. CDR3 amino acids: CASIGTPSGNEQFF. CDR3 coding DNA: TGTGCCAGCATCGGGACTCCGAGTGGCAATGAGCAGTTCTTC.